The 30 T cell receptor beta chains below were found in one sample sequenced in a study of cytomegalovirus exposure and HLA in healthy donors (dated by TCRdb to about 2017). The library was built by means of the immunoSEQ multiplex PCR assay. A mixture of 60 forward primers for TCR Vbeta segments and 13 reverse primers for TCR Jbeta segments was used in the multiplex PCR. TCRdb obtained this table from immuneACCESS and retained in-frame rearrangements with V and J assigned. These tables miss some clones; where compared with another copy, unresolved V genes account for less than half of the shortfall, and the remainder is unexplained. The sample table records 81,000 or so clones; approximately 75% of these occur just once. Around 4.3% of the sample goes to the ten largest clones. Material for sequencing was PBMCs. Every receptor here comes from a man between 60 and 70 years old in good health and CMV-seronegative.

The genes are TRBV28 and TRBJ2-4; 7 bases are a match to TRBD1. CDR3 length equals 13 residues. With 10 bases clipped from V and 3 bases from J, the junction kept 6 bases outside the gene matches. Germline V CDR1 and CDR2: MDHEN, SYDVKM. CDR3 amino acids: CAISTGVKNIQYF. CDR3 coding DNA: TGTGCCATCTCTACAGGGGTCAAAAACATTCAGTACTTC.

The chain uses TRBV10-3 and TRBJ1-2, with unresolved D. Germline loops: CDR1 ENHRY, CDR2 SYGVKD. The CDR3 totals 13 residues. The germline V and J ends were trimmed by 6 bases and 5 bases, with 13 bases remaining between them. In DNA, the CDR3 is TGTGCCATCAGAGGCGGAATGTGGTATGGCTACACCTTC. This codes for CAIRGGMWYGYTF.

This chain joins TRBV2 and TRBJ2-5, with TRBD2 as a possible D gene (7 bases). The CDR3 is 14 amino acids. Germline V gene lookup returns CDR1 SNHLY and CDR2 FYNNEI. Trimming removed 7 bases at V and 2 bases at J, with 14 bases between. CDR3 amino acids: CASKEGGPQETQYF. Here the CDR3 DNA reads TGTGCCAGCAAAGAGGGGGGGCCTCAAGAGACCCAGTACTTC.

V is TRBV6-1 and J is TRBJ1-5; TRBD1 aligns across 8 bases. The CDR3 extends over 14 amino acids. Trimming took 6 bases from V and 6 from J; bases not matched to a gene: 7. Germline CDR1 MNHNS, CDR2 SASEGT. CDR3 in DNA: TGTGCCAGCAGCCCGGGACAGGCGGCTCAGCCCCAGCATTTT. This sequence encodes CASSPGQAAQPQHF.

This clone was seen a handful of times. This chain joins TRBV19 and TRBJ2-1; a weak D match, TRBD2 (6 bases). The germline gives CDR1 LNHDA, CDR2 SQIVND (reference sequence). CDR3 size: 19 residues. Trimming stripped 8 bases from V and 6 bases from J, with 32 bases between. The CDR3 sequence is CASSPRGGAELSSSNEQFF. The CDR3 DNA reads TGTGCCAGTTCGCCGCGCGGCGGGGCCGAACTTTCCTCTAGCAATGAGCAGTTCTTC.

The CDR3 DNA follows: TGTGCCAGCAGCGTAGGAAACAGCCCTGAAAAACTGTTTTTT. Protein product: CASSVGNSPEKLFF. The chain carries TRBV9 and TRBJ1-4; unclear D gene. V was clipped by 0 bases and J by 7 bases, with 10 bases between them. CDR3 length: 14 amino acids. CDR1 is SGDLS and CDR2 is YYNGEE in the germline V gene.

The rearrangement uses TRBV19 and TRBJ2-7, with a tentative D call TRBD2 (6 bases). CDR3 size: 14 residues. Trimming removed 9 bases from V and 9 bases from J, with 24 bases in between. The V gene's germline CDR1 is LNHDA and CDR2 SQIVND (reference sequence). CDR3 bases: TGTGCCAGCAGCTCTGGTGGGACTCCAACCGGGCAGTACTTC. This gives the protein CASSSGGTPTGQYF.

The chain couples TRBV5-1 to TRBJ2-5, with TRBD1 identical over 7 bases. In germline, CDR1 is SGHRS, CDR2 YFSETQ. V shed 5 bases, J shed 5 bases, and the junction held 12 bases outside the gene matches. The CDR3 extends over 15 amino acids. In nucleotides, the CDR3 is TGCGCCAGCAGTTCGAAGGGGGCCCCTTGGGAGACCCAGTACTTC. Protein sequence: CASSSKGAPWETQYF.

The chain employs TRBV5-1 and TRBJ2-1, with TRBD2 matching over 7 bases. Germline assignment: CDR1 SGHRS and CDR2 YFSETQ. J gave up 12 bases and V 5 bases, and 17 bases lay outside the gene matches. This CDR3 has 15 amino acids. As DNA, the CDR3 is TGCGCCAGCAGTCGGGGCGCGGGGGTCTCAAAAGGGCAGTTCTTC. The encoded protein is CASSRGAGVSKGQFF.

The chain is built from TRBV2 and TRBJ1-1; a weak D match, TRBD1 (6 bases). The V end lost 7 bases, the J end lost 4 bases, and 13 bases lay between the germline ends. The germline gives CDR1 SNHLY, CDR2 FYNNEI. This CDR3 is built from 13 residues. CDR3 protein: CASKKNRVTEAFF. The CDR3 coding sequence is TGTGCCAGCAAGAAAAACAGGGTCACTGAAGCTTTCTTT.

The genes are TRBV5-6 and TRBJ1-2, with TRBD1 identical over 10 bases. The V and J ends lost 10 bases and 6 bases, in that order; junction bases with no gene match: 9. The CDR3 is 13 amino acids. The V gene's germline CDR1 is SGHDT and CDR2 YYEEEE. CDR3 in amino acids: CAAARQGAHGYTF. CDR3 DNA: TGTGCCGCGGCGAGACAGGGGGCCCATGGCTACACCTTC.

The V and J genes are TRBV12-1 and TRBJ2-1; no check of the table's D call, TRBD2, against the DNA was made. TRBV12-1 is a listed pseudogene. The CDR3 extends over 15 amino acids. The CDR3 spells CASSLSGDHYNEQFF. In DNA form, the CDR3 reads TGTGCCAGCAGCCTAAGCGGGGACCACTACAATGAGCAGTTCTTC.

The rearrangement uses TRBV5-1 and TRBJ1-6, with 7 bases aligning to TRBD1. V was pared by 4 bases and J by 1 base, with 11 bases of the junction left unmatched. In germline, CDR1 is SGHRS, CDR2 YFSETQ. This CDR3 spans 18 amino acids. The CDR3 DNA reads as TGCGCCAGCAGCCTCAGGTCGACAGGGTTTTCCTATAATTCACCCCTCCACTTT. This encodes CASSLRSTGFSYNSPLHF. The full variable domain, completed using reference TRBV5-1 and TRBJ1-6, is KAGVTQTPRYLIKTRGQQVTLSCSPISGHRSVSWYQQTPGQGLQFLFEYFSETQRNKGNFPGRFSGRQFSNSRSEMNVSTLELGDSALYLCASSLRSTGFSYNSPLHFGNGTRLTVT.

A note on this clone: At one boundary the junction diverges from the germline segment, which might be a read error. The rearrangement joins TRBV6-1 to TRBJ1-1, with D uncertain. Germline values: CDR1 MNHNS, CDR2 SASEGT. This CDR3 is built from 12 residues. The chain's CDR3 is CASSGAAPQVDF. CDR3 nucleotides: TGTGCCAGCAGTGGGGCAGCCCCTCAAGTTGACTTT.

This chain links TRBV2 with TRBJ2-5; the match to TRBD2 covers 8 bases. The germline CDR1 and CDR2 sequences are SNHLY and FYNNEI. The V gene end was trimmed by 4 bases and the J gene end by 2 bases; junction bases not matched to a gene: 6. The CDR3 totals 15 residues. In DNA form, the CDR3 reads TGTGCCAGCAGTGGGGGCGGGGGGAGGCAAGAGACCCAGTACTTC. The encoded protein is CASSGGGGRQETQYF.

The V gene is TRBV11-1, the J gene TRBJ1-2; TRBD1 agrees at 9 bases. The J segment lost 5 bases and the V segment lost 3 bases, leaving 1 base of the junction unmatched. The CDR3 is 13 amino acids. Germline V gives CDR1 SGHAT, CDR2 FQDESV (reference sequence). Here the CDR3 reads CASSLTGGYGYTF. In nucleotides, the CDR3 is TGTGCCAGCAGCTTGACAGGGGGATATGGCTACACCTTC.

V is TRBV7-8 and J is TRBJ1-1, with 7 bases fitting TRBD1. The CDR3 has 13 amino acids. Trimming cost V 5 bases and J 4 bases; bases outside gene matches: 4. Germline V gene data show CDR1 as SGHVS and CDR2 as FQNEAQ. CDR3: CASSQPGGTEAFF. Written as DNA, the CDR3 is TGTGCCAGCAGCCAACCAGGGGGCACTGAAGCTTTCTTT.

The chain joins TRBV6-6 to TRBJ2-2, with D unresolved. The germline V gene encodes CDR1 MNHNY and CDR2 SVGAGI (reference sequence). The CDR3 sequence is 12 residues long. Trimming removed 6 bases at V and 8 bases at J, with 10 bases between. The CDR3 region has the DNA TGTGCCAGCAGCCCCGTTTATGGGGAGCTGTTTTTT. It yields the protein CASSPVYGELFF.

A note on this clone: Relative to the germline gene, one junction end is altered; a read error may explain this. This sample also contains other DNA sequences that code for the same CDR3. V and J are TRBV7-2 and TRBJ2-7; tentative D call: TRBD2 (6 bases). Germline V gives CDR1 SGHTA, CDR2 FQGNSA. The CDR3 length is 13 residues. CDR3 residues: CASNRETAYEQYF. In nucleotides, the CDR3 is TGTGCTAGCAACCGGGAGACGGCCTACGAGCAGTACTTC.

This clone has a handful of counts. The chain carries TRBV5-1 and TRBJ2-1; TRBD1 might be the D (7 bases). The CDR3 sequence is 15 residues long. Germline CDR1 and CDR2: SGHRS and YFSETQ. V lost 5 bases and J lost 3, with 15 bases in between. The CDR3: CASSMRQGLYNEQFF. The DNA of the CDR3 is TGCGCCAGCAGTATGAGACAGGGACTCTACAATGAGCAGTTCTTC.

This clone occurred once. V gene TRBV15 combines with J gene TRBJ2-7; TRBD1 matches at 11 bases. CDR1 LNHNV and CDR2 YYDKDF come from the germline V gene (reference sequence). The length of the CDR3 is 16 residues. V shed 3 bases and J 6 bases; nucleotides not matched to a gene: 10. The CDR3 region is CATSRQRDRGEPEQYF. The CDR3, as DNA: TGTGCCACCAGCAGGCAAAGGGACAGGGGGGAACCCGAGCAGTACTTC.

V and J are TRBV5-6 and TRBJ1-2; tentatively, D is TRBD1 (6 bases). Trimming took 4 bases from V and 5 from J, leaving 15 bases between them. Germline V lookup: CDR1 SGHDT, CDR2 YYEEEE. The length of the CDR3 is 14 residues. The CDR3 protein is CASSTEDRRYGYTF. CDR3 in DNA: TGTGCCAGCAGCACCGAAGACAGGCGGTATGGCTACACCTTC.

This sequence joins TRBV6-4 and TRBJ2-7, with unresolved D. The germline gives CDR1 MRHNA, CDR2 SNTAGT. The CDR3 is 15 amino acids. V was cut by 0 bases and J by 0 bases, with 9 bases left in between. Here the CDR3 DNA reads TGTGCCAGCAGTGACTCAAGCGAAGACTCCTACGAGCAGTACTTC. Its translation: CASSDSSEDSYEQYF.

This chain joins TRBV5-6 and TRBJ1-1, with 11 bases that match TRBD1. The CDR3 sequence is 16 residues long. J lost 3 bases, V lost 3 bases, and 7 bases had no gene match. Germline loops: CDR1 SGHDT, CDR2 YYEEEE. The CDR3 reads CASSWGVGQGDTEAFF. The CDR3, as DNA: TGTGCCAGCAGCTGGGGGGTGGGACAGGGGGACACTGAAGCTTTCTTT.

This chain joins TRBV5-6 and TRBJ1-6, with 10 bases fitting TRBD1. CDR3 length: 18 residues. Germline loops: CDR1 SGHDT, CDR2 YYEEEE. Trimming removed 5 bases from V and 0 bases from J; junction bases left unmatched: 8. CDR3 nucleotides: TGTGCCAGCAGAGGGGACAGGGGCGTCGGCTCCTATAATTCACCCCTCCACTTT. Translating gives CASRGDRGVGSYNSPLHF.

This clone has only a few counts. As DNA, the CDR3 is TGCGCCAGCAGCTCACAGGGTAGCGCTGAAGCTTTCTTT. It is translated as CASSSQGSAEAFF. The V call is TRBV5-1, the J call TRBJ1-1, with D maybe TRBD1 (6 bases). Germline assignment: CDR1 SGHRS and CDR2 YFSETQ. This CDR3 has 13 residues. Trimming took 3 bases from V and 6 from J, leaving 12 bases between them.

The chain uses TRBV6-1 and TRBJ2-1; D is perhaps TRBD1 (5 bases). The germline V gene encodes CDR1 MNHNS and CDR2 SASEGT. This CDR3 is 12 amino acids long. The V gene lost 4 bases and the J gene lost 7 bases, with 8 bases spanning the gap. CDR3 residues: CASSASGNEQFF. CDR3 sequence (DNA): TGTGCCAGCAGTGCCTCAGGGAATGAGCAGTTCTTC.

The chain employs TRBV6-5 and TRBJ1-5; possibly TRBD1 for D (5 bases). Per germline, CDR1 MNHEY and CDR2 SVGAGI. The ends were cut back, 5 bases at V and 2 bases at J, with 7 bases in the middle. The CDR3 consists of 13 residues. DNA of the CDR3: TGTGCCAGCAGTCCCAGGGGCAATCAGCCCCAGCATTTT. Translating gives CASSPRGNQPQHF.

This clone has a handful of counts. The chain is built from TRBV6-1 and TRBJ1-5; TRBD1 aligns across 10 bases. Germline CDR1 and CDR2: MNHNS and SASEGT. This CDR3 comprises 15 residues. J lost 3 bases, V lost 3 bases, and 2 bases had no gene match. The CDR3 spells CASSEGTGVNQPQHF. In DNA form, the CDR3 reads TGTGCCAGCAGTGAGGGGACAGGGGTCAATCAGCCCCAGCATTTT.

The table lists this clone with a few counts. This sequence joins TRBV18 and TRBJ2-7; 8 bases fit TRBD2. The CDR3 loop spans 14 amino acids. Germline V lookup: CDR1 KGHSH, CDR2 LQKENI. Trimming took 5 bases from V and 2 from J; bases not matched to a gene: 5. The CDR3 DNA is TGTGCCAGCTCAACCGCGGGGGGACCCTACGAGCAGTACTTC. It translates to CASSTAGGPYEQYF.